These 18 T cell receptor beta chains share one sample of origin, sequenced in a study of shared T cell receptors in the human thymus. Assay: immunoSEQ multiplex PCR; the TCRdb copy retains only in-frame clones and omits some. The sample consists of 540,000 or so clones, around 82% of them appearing once. The same sample was also used in a study of human thymus T cells.

The specimen sequenced was thymocytes. The receptors come from a boy in the first two years of life with a congenital heart defect.

The chain employs TRBV5-6 and TRBJ1-2; TRBD1 matches at 7 bases. Looked up from germline, CDR1 is SGHDT and CDR2 is YYEEEE. This CDR3 comprises 18 residues. Trimming took 5 bases from V and 7 from J; bases not matched to a gene: 23. CDR3 sequence: CASRRHTGTDLFDRGYTF. For the CDR3, the DNA is TGTGCCAGCAGGCGCCACACCGGGACAGACCTTTTTGATCGTGGCTACACCTTC.

The chain combines TRBV4-3 with TRBJ1-2; 8 bases line up with TRBD1. Unmatched junction bases numbered 5, after V lost 4 bases and J lost 1 base. The CDR3 spans 15 residues. Germline V lookup: CDR1 LGHNA, CDR2 YSLEER. CDR3 protein: CASSPGDRSNYGYTF. CDR3 nucleotide sequence: TGCGCCAGCAGCCCGGGGGACAGGAGTAACTATGGCTACACCTTC.

This chain connects TRBV15 to TRBJ1-1; no reliable D call. The ends were cut back, 1 base at V and 4 bases at J, with 4 bases in the middle. Germline V CDR1 and CDR2: LNHNV, YYDKDF (reference sequence). The CDR3 consists of 12 residues. The CDR3 DNA sequence: TGTGCCACCAGCAGAGCGAGCACTGAAGCTTTCTTT. Its translation is CATSRASTEAFF.

V is TRBV5-1 and J is TRBJ2-3; 9 nucleotides match TRBD1. The CDR3 covers 18 residues. CDR1 SGHRS and CDR2 YFSETQ come from the germline V gene. The V gene end was trimmed by 1 base and the J gene end by 0 bases; junction bases not matched to a gene: 9. CDR3 in amino acids: CASSLLGQGFHSTDTQYF. DNA of the CDR3: TGCGCCAGCAGCTTGTTGGGACAGGGATTTCATAGCACAGATACGCAGTATTTT.

This clone was seen once. The chain links TRBV10-3 to TRBJ2-3; 9 bases fit TRBD2. In germline, CDR1 is ENHRY, CDR2 SYGVKD. The V gene end was trimmed by 6 bases and the J gene end by 0 bases; junction bases not matched to a gene: 16. The CDR3 consists of 19 residues. The CDR3: CAIRLTPGTSPRSTDTQYF. CDR3 bases: TGTGCCATCAGGCTGACACCCGGGACTAGCCCACGAAGCACAGATACGCAGTATTTT.

The chain uses TRBV6-1 and TRBJ1-5; D is perhaps TRBD1 (5 bases). CDR1 MNHNS and CDR2 SASEGT come from the germline V gene. The CDR3 contains 14 residues. Trimming removed 8 bases from V and 6 bases from J, with 17 bases in between. The CDR3 DNA reads as TGTGCCAGCCGGCGGGGGAGCCCCAGTCAGCCCCAGCATTTT. As protein: CASRRGSPSQPQHF.

The chain is built from TRBV29-1 and TRBJ2-5, with 7 bases fitting TRBD2. The germline gives CDR1 SQVTM, CDR2 ANQGSEA. With V trimmed by 6 bases and J by 4 bases, 14 bases remained unmatched. The length of the CDR3 is 15 residues. CDR3 coding DNA: TGCAGCGTGGGACGTGCCGGCGGGGGTGGAGAGACCCAGTACTTC. As protein: CSVGRAGGGGETQYF.

This chain links TRBV23-1 with TRBJ1-1; possibly TRBD1 for D (5 bases). TRBV23-1 is reported as an ORF; its role is uncertain. V shed 7 bases and J shed 3 bases, with 18 bases lying between them. CDR3 length: 15 residues. CDR3 DNA: TGCGCCAGCAAACTATCCAGGGAGGGCGACACTGAAGCTTTCTTT. It specifies CASKLSREGDTEAFF.

DNA for the CDR3: TGTGCCAGCAGCTTAGGGTCTAGGAGGGATGAGCAGTTCTTC. It codes for CASSLGSRRDEQFF. This chain joins TRBV7-9 and TRBJ2-1, with a tentative D call TRBD2 (6 bases). Per the germline V gene, CDR1 is SEHNR and CDR2 is FQNEAQ (reference sequence). Trimming cost V 1 base and J 8 bases, with 12 bases left between them. CDR3 length: 14 amino acids.

There are a few counts of this clone. The chain couples TRBV27 to TRBJ2-7, with 10 bases fitting TRBD1. CDR3 length: 16 amino acids. Germline V gene data show CDR1 as MNHEY and CDR2 as SMNVEV (reference sequence). Unmatched junction bases numbered 11, after V lost 5 bases and J lost 4 bases. The CDR3 loop is CASSQGTGESFYEQYF. The CDR3 DNA sequence: TGTGCCAGCAGTCAGGGGACAGGGGAAAGCTTTTACGAGCAGTACTTC.

A remark on this clone: Given the absence of the conserved phenylalanine or tryptophan at the CDR3 end, a read error is likely. The DNA is left out, because the CDR3 cannot be placed on it with certainty; the CDR3 is given as TCRdb lists it. The chain joins TRBV2 to TRBJ2-3; TRBD1, as called in the table, went unchecked against the DNA. The V gene's germline CDR1 is SNHLY and CDR2 FYNNEI. Ends included, the CDR3 has 8 residues. CDR3 residues: CASPQGGI.

The chain combines TRBV27 with TRBJ2-7, with 8 positions matching TRBD1. This CDR3 is 15 amino acids long. V shed 9 bases and J 4 bases; nucleotides not matched to a gene: 14. The V gene's germline CDR1 is MNHEY and CDR2 SMNVEV (reference sequence). CDR3 in amino acids: CARFLAGTGIYEQYF. The CDR3 DNA sequence: TGTGCCAGATTCCTGGCCGGGACAGGTATTTACGAGCAGTACTTC.

The chain is built from TRBV6-5 and TRBJ2-7, with a possible D match to TRBD2 (6 bases). Trimming shortened V by 7 bases and J by 6 bases, and 16 bases separated the two germline ends. There are 13 residues in the CDR3. Germline CDR1 and CDR2: MNHEY and SVGAGI. CDR3 region: CASKFSGRGEQYF. CDR3 coding DNA: TGTGCCAGCAAATTTAGCGGACGGGGCGAGCAGTACTTC.

V and J are TRBV4-2 and TRBJ2-7; 13 bases match TRBD2. V shed 0 bases, J shed 3 bases, and the junction held 5 bases outside the gene matches. CDR1 and CDR2 (germline): LGHNA, YNFKEQ. This CDR3 contains 17 residues. The CDR3: CASSQDTSGRGYYEQYF. In DNA form, the CDR3 reads TGTGCCAGCAGCCAAGACACTAGCGGGAGGGGGTACTACGAGCAGTACTTC.

Remarks on this clone: The germline gene is not matched at one end of the junction; a read error may be the cause. The chain joins TRBV13 to TRBJ1-6; TRBD1 matches at 9 bases. Per the germline V gene, CDR1 is PRHDT and CDR2 is FYEKMQ (reference sequence). The CDR3 runs 14 residues. The CDR3 bases are TGTGCCAGCAGCCTAGGACAGGGGCATTCCCCCCTCCACTTT. This encodes CASSLGQGHSPLHF.

The V gene is TRBV6-1, the J gene TRBJ2-5; weak D call: TRBD2 (5 bases). V shed 3 bases and J shed 5 bases, with 22 bases lying between them. The germline CDR1 and CDR2 sequences are MNHNS and SASEGT. The CDR3 extends over 17 amino acids. The CDR3 is CASSDGLQLTAIETQYF. The CDR3 bases are TGTGCCAGCAGTGATGGACTCCAACTCACTGCCATTGAGACCCAGTACTTC.

The CDR3 DNA is TGTGCCTGGAGCGAGATAGGGGTAAAAAATGAAAAACTGTTTTTT. Translated, it gives CAWSEIGVKNEKLFF. V usage is TRBV30 and J usage is TRBJ1-4, with a weak D call TRBD1 (5 bases). This CDR3 has 15 amino acids. V lost 3 bases, J lost 5 bases, and 16 bases lay in between. Germline CDR1 is GTSNPN and CDR2 is SVGIG (reference sequence).

CDR3: CASSQNPGTPNTEAFF. The DNA of the CDR3 is TGTGCCAGCAGCCAAAACCCTGGGACACCAAACACTGAAGCTTTCTTT. The chain joins TRBV28 to TRBJ1-1; D possibly corresponds to TRBD1 (6 bases). This CDR3 is built from 16 residues. V was cut by 6 bases and J by 2 bases, with 19 bases left in between. The germline gives CDR1 MDHEN, CDR2 SYDVKM.